This T cell receptor beta chain was sequenced in a study of cytomegalovirus exposure and HLA in healthy donors. Study conclusions and caveats: In a later analysis, HLA-associated TCR beta chains were more clonally expanded than equally common others.

As to this clone: Its antigen is unidentified.

Researchers ran the PCR with 60 Vbeta and 13 Jbeta primers. TCRdb's copy holds only in-frame clones and misses some; the assay was immunoSEQ multiplex PCR. The data hold 120,000 to 150,000 clones, with 75% to 80% observed a single time. Germline assignment: CDR1 SGHKS and CDR2 YYEKEE (reference sequence). The CDR3 runs to 19 residues. V lost 0 bases and J lost 3; bases outside the gene matches: 15. V usage is TRBV5-5 and J usage is TRBJ2-3; 8 positions match TRBD2. The TCR comes from a female donor in good health and CMV-seronegative. Material for sequencing was PBMCs. DNA for the CDR3: TGTGCCAGCAGCTTGGGGATTCCGAGAACGGGGGGGATTACAGATACGCAGTATTTT. Its translation is CASSLGIPRTGGITDTQYF.